This T cell receptor beta chain was captured by sequencing in a study of blood T cells in healthy people across ages. The CDR3 runs to 14 residues. Trimming took 3 bases from V and 0 from J, leaving 6 bases between them. CDR1 is SNHLY, CDR2 FYNNEI, per germline. The study isolated at least 7 million PBMCs from each sample. Then a second PCR, running roughly 6 to 12 cycles, was carried out with a sample-barcoded 5' primer and a J-beta primer mix. From the 5' RACE reads, TCRdb called clonotypes with MiXCR, one entry per CDR3 protein. In the table there are under 800,000 distinct CDR3 sequences, 35% to 45% of which are singletons. Broader study findings: Among T cells, TCR beta diversity per million cells dropped roughly linearly as age rose. As naive T cell percentage varied, TCR beta diversity correlated strongly with it.

This clonotype occurred a few times. The antigen is not known. The sequence was collected from a woman aged 60-75 years in good health. The sample taken for sequencing was blood. The gene calls are TRBV2 and TRBJ2-4; D is uncertain. The CDR3 nucleotides are TGTGCCAGCAGTGATCCACTAGCCAAAAACATTCAGTACTTC. This encodes CASSDPLAKNIQYF.